This TCR beta chain is from a study of PD-1 blockade in classical Hodgkin lymphoma. Overall study: Patients were treated with nivolumab at 3 mg/kg, and this was given intravenously every 2 weeks. General study findings and limits: Complete responders entered with baseline diversity on par with newly diagnosed patients, the results showed. Compared with healthy donors, newly diagnosed patients reportedly showed lower baseline TCR diversity.

After autologous stem cell transplantation all patients relapsed, and prior brentuximab vedotin exposure differed between cohorts. Produced via immunoSEQ multiplex PCR; TCRdb's table is partial and in-frame only. The table has about 27,000 clones, 78% seen once; the top ten hold around a third. A remark on this clone: Antigen specificity is unknown.

This receptor was identified in a human donor with classical Hodgkin lymphoma. This material consisted of peripheral blood mononuclear cells (PBMCs), taken before the second cycle of nivolumab.

The DNA of the CDR3 is TGTGCCAGCAGGGGGGGCGAAGATACGCAGTATTTT. This codes for CASRGGEDTQYF. The rearrangement joins TRBV27 to TRBJ2-3; D tentatively fits TRBD1 or TRBD2 (6 bases each). The CDR3 sequence is 12 residues long. In germline, CDR1 is MNHEY, CDR2 SMNVEV (reference sequence). V shed 6 bases and J shed 5 bases, with 9 bases lying between them.